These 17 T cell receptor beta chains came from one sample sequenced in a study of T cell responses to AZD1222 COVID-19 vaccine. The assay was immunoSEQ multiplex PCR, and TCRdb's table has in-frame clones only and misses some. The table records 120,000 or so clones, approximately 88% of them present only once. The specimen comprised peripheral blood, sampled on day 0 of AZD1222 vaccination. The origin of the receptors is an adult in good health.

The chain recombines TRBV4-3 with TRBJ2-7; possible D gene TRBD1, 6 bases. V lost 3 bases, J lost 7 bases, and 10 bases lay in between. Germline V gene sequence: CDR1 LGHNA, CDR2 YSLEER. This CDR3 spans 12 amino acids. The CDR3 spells CASSHTGIEQYF. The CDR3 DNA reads TGCGCCAGCAGCCACACAGGGATTGAGCAGTACTTC.

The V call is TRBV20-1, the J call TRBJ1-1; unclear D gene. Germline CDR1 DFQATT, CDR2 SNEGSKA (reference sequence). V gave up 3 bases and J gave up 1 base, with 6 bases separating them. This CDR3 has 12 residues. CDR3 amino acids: CSASHPNTEAFF. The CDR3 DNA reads TGCAGTGCTAGTCACCCGAACACTGAAGCTTTCTTT.

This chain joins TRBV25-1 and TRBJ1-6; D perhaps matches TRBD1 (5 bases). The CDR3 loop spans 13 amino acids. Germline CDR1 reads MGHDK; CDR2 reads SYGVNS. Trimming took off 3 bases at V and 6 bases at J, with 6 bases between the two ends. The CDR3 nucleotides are TGTGCCAGCAGTGATGGGGCTAATTCACCCCTCCACTTT. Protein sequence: CASSDGANSPLHF.

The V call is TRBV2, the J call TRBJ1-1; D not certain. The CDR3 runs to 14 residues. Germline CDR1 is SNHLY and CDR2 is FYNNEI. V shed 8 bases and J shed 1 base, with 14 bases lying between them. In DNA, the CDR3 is TGTGCCAGCGCCGAAGGCGGGCCGAACACTGAAGCTTTCTTT. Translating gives CASAEGGPNTEAFF.

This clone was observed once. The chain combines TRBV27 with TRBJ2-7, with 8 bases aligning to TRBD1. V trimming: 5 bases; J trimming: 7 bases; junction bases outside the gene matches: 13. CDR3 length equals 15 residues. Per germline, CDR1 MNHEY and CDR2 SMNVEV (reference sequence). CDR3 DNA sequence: TGTGCCAGCAGTATCATACAGGGGGGTGTGGGTGAGCAGTACTTC. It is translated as CASSIIQGGVGEQYF.

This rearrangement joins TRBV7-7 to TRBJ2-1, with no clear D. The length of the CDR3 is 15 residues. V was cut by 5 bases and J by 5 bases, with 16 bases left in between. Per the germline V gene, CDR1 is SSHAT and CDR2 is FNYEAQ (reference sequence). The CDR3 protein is CASSVAALGHNEQFF. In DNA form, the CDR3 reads TGTGCCAGCAGCGTTGCAGCACTGGGTCACAATGAGCAGTTCTTC.

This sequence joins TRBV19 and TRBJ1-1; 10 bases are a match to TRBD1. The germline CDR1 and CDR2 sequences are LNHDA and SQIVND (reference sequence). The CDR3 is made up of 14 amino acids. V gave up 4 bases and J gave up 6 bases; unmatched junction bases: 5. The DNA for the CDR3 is TGTGCCAGTAGTACTGTGGACAGGGGGTCTGAAGCTTTCTTT. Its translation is CASSTVDRGSEAFF.

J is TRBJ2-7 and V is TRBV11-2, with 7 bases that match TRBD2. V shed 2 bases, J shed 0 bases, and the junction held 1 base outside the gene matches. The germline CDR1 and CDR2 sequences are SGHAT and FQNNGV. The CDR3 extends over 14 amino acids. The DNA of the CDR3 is TGTGCCAGCAGCTTAACGGGGGGCTCCTACGAGCAGTACTTC. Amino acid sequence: CASSLTGGSYEQYF.

CDR3 sequence: CASSKAGGTNGYTF. The CDR3 DNA follows: TGTGCCAGCAGTAAAGCGGGAGGGACCAATGGCTACACCTTC. This chain joins TRBV6-2 or TRBV6-3 and TRBJ1-2, with D maybe TRBD1 (5 bases). In germline, CDR1 is MNHEY, CDR2 SVGEGT. V was cut by 5 bases and J by 6 bases, with 16 bases left in between. The CDR3 contains 14 residues.

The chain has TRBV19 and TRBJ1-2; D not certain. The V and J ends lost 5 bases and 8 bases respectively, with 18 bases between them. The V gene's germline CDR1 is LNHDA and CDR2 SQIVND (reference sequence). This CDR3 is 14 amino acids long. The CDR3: CASSPAPDRPGYTF. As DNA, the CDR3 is TGTGCCAGTAGTCCTGCCCCGGACCGTCCGGGCTACACCTTC.

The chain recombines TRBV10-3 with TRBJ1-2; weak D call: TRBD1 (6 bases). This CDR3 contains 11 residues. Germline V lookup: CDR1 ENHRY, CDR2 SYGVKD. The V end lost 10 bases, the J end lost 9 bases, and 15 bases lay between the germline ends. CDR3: CATEEGECYTF. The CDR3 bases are TGTGCCACCGAGGAGGGGGAGTGCTACACCTTC.

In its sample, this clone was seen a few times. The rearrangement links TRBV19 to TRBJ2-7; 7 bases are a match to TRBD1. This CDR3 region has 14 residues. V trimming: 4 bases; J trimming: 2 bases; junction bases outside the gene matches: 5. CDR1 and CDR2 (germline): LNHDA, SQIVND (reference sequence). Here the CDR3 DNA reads TGTGCCAGTAGTACAGACAGGGCAACCTACGAGCAGTACTTC. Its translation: CASSTDRATYEQYF.

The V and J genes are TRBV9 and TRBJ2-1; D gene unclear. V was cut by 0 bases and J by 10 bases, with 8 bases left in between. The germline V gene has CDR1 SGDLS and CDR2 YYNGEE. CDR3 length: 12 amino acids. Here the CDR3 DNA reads TGTGCCAGCAGCGTAGGGCAGGACGAGCAGTTCTTC. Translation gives CASSVGQDEQFF.

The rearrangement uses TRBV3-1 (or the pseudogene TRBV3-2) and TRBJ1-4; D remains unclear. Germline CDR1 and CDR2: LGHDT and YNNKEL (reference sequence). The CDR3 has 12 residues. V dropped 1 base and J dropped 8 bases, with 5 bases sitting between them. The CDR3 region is CASSQASEKLFF. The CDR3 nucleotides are TGTGCCAGCAGCCAAGCGAGCGAAAAACTGTTTTTT.

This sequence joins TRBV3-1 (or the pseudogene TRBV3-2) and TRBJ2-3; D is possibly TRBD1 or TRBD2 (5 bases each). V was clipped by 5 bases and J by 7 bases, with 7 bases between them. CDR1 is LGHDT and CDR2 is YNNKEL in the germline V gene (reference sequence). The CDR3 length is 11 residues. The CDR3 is CASSWGNTQYF. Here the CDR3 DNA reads TGTGCCAGCAGCTGGGGGAATACGCAGTATTTT.

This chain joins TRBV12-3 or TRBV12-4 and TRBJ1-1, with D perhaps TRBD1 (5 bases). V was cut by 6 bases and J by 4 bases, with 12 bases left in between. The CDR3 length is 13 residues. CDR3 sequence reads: CASSHGGGTEAFF. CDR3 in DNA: TGTGCCAGCAGCCATGGGGGGGGCACTGAAGCTTTCTTT.

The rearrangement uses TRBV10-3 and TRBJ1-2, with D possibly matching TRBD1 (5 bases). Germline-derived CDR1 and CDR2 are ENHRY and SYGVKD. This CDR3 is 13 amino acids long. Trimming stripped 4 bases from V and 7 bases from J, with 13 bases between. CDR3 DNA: TGTGCCATCAGTGTGGGTGGGACCCCTGGCTACACCTTC. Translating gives CAISVGGTPGYTF.